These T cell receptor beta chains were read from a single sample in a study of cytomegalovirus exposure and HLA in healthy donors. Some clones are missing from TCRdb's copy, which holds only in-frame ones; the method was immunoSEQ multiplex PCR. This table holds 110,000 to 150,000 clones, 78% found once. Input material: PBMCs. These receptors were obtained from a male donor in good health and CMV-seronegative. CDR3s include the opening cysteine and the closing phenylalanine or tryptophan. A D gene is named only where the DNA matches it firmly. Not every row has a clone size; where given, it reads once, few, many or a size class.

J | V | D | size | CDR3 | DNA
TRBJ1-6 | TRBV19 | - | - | CASTQGGLYSPLHF | TGTGCCAGTACCCAGGGCGGCTTGTATTCACCCCTCCACTTT
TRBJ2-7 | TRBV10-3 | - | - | CAISESYRAALSYEQYF | TGTGCCATCAGTGAGTCGTATCGAGCGGCCCTCTCCTACGAGCAGTACTTC
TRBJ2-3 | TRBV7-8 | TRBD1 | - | CASSTYSGQARTDTQYF | TGTGCCAGCAGCACATACTCAGGACAGGCCCGCACAGATACGCAGTATTTT
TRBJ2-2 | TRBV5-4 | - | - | CASSSTRAGLNTGELFF | TGTGCCAGCAGCTCTACCAGGGCAGGGCTTAACACCGGGGAGCTGTTTTTT
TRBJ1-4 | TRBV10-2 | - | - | CASQSGGWTRTFF | TGCGCCAGCCAATCGGGGGGCTGGACGCGAACGTTTTTT
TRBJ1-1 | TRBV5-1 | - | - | CASSITGGTEAFF | TGCGCCAGCAGTATTACCGGCGGCACTGAAGCTTTCTTT
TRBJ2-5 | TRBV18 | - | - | CASSNLGQQETQYF | TGTGCCAGCTCAAACCTAGGTCAGCAAGAGACCCAGTACTTC
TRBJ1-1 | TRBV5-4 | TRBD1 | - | CASSVPGQGPPEAFF | TGTGCCAGCAGCGTACCGGGACAGGGGCCTCCTGAAGCTTTCTTT
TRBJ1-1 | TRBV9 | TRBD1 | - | CASSVDRGRTEAFF | TGTGCCAGCAGCGTAGACAGGGGGCGGACTGAAGCTTTCTTT
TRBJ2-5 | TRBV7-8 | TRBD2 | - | CASSLARIRTSGRPETQYF | TGTGCCAGCAGCTTAGCGCGCATCAGGACTAGCGGGAGGCCAGAGACCCAGTACTTC
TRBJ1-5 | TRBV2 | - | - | CASRGQFISNQPQHF | TGTGCCAGCAGAGGACAGTTCATTAGCAATCAGCCCCAGCATTTT
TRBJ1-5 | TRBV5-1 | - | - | CASSLSGYSNQPQHF | TGCGCCAGCAGCTTGTCGGGTTATAGCAATCAGCCCCAGCATTTT
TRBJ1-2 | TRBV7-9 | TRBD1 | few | CASSLDRSTTAF | TGTGCCAGCAGCTTGGACAGGTCGACCACGGCCTTC
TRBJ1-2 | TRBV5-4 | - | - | CASSTLDYGYTF | TGTGCCAGCAGCACACTAGATTATGGCTACACCTTC
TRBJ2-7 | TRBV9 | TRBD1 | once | CASSVGTGAYEQYF | TGTGCCAGCAGCGTAGGGACAGGGGCGTACGAGCAGTACTTC
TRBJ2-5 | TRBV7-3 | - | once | CASSLNRVETQYF | TGTGCCAGCAGCTTAAACAGGGTGGAGACCCAGTACTTC
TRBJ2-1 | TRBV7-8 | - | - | CASSFSDYNNEQFF | TGTGCCAGCAGCTTTTCTGACTACAACAATGAGCAGTTCTTC
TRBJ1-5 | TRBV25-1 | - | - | CASSEHRWGNQPQHF | TGTGCCAGCAGTGAACACAGGTGGGGCAATCAGCCCCAGCATTTT
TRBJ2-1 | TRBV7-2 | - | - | CASSLKAGTYNEQFF | TGTGCCAGCAGCTTAAAAGCGGGTACCTACAATGAGCAGTTCTTC
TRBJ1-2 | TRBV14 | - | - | CASSQRFLSWTPQNYTF | TGTGCCAGCAGCCAAAGGTTCTTAAGTTGGACACCACAGAACTACACCTTC
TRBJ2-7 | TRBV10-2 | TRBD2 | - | CASRIHSGEDSYEQYF | TGCGCCAGCAGGATCCATAGCGGGGAGGACTCCTACGAGCAGTACTTC
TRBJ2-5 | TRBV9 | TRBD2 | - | CASSKGLAGGETQYF | TGTGCCAGCAGCAAGGGACTAGCGGGAGGAGAGACCCAGTACTTC
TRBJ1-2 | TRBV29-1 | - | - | CSVPPQGDYYGYTF | TGCAGCGTGCCACCACAGGGCGACTACTATGGCTACACCTTC
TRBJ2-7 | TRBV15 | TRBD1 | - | CATSRLGTGGLGDYEQYF | TGTGCCACCAGCAGGTTGGGGACAGGGGGATTAGGGGACTACGAGCAGTACTTC
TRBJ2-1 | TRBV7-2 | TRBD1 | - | CASSSGQGRGNEQFF | TGTGCCAGCAGCTCGGGACAGGGAAGAGGCAATGAGCAGTTCTTC
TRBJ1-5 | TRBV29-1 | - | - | CSVGGINQPQHF | TGCAGCGTTGGAGGGATTAATCAGCCCCAGCATTTT
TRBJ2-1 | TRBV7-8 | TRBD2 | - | CASSLEGGGYNEQFF | TGTGCCAGCAGCTTAGAGGGCGGGGGGTACAATGAGCAGTTCTTC
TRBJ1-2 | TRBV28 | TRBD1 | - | CASSILIDRVEKMTYGYTF | TGTGCCAGCAGTATATTAATCGACAGGGTAGAGAAGATGACCTATGGCTACACCTTC
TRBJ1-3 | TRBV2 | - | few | CASRTGYSGNTIYF | TGTGCCAGCAGGACAGGTTACTCTGGAAACACCATATATTTT
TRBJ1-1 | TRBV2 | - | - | CASNAARNTEAFF | TGTGCCAGCAATGCAGCTAGAAACACTGAAGCTTTCTTT
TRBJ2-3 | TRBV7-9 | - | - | CASSLGRVTDTQYF | TGTGCCAGCAGCTTAGGCAGGGTCACAGATACGCAGTATTTT
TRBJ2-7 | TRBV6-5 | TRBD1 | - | CASRVTGGNSYEQYF | TGTGCCAGCAGGGTGACAGGGGGGAACTCCTACGAGCAGTACTTC
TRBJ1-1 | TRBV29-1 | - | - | CSGGGWNTEAFF | TGCAGCGGCGGGGGTTGGAACACTGAAGCTTTCTTT
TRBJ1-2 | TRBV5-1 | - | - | CASSLARGGYTF | TGCGCCAGCAGCTTGGCCCGGGGTGGCTACACCTTC
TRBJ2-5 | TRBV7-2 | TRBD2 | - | CASSSKGLAGRATQYF | TGTGCCAGCAGCTCAAAAGGGCTAGCGGGACGAGCGACCCAGTACTTC
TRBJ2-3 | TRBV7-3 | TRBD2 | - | CASSRGLAEDTQYF | TGTGCCAGCAGCCGTGGACTAGCGGAGGATACGCAGTATTTT
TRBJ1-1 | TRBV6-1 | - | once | CASSENRGRTEAFF | TGTGCCAGCAGTGAAAATCGGGGTCGGACTGAAGCTTTCTTT
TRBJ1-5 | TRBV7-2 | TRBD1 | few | CASRYTGGRDQPQHF | TGTGCCAGCAGATATACAGGGGGCAGAGATCAGCCCCAGCATTTT
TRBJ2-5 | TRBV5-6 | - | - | CASSSPWGEVEQYF | TGTGCCAGCAGCTCCCCGTGGGGGGAGGTTGAGCAGTACTTC
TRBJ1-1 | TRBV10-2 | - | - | CASRETGNTEAFF | TGCGCCAGCAGAGAGACAGGGAACACTGAAGCTTTCTTT
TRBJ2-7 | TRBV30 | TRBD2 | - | CAWSDLAGNAYEQYF | TGTGCCTGGAGTGACCTAGCGGGAAACGCCTACGAGCAGTACTTC
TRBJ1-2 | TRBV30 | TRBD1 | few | CAWSLSGQGIGYTF | TGTGCCTGGAGTTTATCGGGACAGGGTATTGGCTACACCTTC
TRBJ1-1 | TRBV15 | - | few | CATSRGQGSHTEAFF | TGTGCCACCAGCAGAGGCCAGGGATCGCACACTGAAGCTTTCTTT
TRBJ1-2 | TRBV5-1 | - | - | CASGGTVNYGYTF | TGCGCCAGCGGGGGGACGGTCAACTATGGCTACACCTTC
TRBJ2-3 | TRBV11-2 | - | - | CASGNSREGADTQYF | TGTGCCAGCGGGAACAGCAGGGAGGGGGCAGATACGCAGTATTTT
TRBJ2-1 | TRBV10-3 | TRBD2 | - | CAIRAGLADYSYNEQFF | TGTGCCATCAGGGCGGGACTAGCGGATTACTCCTACAATGAGCAGTTCTTC
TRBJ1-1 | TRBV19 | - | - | CASSMSGTEAFF | TGTGCCAGTAGTATGAGCGGCACTGAAGCTTTCTTT
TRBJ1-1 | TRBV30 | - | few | CAWSVPGNTEAFF | TGTGCCTGGAGTGTACCGGGGAACACTGAAGCTTTCTTT
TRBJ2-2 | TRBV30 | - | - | CAWDQGPNTGELFF | TGTGCCTGGGATCAGGGGCCAAACACCGGGGAGCTGTTTTTT
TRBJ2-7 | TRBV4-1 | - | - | CASSQSGGPTYEQYF | TGCGCCAGCAGCCAATCGGGCGGGCCGACCTACGAGCAGTACTTC
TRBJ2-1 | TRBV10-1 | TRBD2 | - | CASSEGGRIGEQFF | TGCGCCAGCAGTGAGGGCGGGAGGATCGGTGAGCAGTTCTTC
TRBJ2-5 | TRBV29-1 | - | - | CSVAVGGGCVQYF | TGCAGCGTTGCGGTAGGGGGGGGTTGCGTCCAGTACTTC
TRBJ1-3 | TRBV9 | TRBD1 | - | CASSPGTGAGNTIYF | TGTGCCAGCAGCCCCGGGACAGGGGCTGGAAACACCATATATTTT
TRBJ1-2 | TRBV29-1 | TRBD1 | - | CSGGTVNYGYTF | TGCAGTGGAGGGACAGTTAACTATGGCTACACCTTC
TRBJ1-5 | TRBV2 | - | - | CASRDGQYNQPQHF | TGTGCCAGCAGGGATGGACAGTACAATCAGCCCCAGCATTTT
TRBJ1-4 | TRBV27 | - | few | CASSSSGATNEKLFF | -
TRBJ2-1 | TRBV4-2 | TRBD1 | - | CASSQEIGTGPYNEQFF | TGTGCCAGCAGCCAAGAAATCGGGACAGGGCCTTACAATGAGCAGTTCTTC
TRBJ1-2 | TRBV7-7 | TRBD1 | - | CASMKARDRDGLDYGYTF | TGTGCTAGCATGAAGGCCCGAGACAGGGATGGATTGGACTATGGCTACACCTTC
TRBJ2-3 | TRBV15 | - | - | CATSRGQDTDTQYF | TGTGCCACCAGCAGAGGACAGGACACAGATACGCAGTATTTT
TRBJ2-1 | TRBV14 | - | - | CASSQVPGLPYNEQFF | TGTGCCAGCAGCCAAGTACCCGGACTGCCCTACAATGAGCAGTTCTTC